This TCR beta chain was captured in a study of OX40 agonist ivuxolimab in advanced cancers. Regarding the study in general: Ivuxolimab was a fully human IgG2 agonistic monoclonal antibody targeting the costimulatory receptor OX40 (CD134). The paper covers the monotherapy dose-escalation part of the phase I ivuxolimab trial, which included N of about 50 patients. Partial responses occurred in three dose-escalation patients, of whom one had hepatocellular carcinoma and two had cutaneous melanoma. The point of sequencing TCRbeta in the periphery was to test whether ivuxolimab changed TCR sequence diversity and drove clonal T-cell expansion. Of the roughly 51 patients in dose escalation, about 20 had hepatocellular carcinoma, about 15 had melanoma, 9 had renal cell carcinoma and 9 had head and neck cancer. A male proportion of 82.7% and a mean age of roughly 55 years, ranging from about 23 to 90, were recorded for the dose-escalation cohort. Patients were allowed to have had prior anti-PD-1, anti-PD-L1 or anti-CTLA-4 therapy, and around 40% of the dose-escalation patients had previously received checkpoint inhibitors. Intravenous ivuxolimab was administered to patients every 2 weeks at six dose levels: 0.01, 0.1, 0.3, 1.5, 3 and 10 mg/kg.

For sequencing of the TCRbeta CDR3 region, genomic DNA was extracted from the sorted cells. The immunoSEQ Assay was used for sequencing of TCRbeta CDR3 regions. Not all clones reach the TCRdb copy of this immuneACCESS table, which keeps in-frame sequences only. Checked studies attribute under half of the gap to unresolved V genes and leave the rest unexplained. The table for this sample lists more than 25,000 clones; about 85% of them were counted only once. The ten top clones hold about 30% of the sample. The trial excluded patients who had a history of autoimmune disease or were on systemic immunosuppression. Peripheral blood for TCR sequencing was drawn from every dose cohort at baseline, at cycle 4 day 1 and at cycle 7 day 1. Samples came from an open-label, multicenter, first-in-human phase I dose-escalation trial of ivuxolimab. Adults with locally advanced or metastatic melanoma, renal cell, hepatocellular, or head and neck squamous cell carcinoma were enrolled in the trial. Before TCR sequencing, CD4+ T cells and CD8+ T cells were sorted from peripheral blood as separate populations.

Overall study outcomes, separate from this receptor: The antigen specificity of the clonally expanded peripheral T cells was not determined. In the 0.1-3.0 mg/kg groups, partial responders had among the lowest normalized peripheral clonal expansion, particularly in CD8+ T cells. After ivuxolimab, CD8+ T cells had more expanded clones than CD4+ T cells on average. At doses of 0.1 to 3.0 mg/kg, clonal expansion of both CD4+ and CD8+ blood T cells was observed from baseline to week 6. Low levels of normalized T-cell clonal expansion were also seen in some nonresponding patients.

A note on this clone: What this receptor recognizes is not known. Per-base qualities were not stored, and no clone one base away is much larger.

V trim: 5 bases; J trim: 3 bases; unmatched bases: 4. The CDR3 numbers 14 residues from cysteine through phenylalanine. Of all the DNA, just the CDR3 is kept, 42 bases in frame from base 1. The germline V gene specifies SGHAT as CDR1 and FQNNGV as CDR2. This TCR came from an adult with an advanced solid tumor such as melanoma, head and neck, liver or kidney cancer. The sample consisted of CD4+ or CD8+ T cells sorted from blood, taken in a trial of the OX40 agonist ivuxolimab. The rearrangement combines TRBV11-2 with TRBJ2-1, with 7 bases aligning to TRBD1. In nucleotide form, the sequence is TGTGCCAGCAGCATGGGACAGATCTACAATGAGCAGTTCTTC. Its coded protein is CASSMGQIYNEQFF.